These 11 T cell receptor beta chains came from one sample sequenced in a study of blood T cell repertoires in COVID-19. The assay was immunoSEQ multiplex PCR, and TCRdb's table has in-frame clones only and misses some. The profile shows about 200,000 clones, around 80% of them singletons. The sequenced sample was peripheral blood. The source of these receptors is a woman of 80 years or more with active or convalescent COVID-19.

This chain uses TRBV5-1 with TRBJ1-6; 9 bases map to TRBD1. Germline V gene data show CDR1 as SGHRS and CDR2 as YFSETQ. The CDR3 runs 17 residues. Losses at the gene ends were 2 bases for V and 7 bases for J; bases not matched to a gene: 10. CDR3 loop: CASSFQTGGIRNSPLHF. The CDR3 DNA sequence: TGCGCCAGCAGCTTTCAGACAGGGGGTATTAGAAATTCACCCCTCCACTTT.

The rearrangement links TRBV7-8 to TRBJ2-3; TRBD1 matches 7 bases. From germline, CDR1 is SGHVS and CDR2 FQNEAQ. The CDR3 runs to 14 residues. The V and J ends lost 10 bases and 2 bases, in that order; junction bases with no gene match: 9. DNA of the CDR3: TGTGCCACCTCGACAGGGCCCGTCACAGATACGCAGTATTTT. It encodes CATSTGPVTDTQYF. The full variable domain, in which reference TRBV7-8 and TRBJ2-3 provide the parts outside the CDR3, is GAGVSQSPRYKVAKRGQDVALRCDPISGHVSLFWYQQALGQGPEFLTYFQNEAQLDKSGLPSDRFFAERPEGSVSTLKIQRTQQEDSAVYLCATSTGPVTDTQYFGPGTRLTVL.

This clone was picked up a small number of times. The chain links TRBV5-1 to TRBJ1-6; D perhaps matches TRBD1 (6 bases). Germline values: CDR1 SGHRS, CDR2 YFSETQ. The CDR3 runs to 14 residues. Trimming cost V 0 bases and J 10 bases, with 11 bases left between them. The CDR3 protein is CASSLDGTRSPLHF. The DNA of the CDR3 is TGCGCCAGCAGCTTGGACGGGACACGCTCACCCCTCCACTTT. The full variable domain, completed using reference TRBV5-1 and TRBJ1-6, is KAGVTQTPRYLIKTRGQQVTLSCSPISGHRSVSWYQQTPGQGLQFLFEYFSETQRNKGNFPGRFSGRQFSNSRSEMNVSTLELGDSALYLCASSLDGTRSPLHFGNGTRLTVT.

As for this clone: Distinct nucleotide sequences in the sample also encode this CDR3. The DNA for the CDR3 is TGCGCCAGCAGCTCCGGACAGGGTACTGAAAAACTGTTTTTT. Residues: CASSSGQGTEKLFF. V is TRBV5-1 and J is TRBJ1-4; 8 positions agree with TRBD1. Looked up from germline, CDR1 is SGHRS and CDR2 is YFSETQ. The CDR3 sequence is 14 residues long. V lost 3 bases and J lost 7; bases outside the gene matches: 5. Using reference TRBV5-1 and TRBJ1-4 for the parts outside the CDR3, the full variable domain is KAGVTQTPRYLIKTRGQQVTLSCSPISGHRSVSWYQQTPGQGLQFLFEYFSETQRNKGNFPGRFSGRQFSNSRSEMNVSTLELGDSALYLCASSSGQGTEKLFFGSGTQLSVL.

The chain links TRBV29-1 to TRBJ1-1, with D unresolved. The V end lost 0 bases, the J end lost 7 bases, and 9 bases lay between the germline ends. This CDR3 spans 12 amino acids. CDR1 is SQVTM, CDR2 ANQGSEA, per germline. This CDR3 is CSVEEMAGEAFF. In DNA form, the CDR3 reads TGCAGCGTTGAAGAAATGGCGGGTGAAGCTTTCTTT.

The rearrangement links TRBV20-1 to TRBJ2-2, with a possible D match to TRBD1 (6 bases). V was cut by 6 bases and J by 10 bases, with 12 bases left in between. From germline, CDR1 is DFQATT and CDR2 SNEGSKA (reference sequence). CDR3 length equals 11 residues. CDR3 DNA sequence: TGCAGTGCCATCGACAGGTTGGAGCTGTTTTTT. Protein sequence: CSAIDRLELFF.

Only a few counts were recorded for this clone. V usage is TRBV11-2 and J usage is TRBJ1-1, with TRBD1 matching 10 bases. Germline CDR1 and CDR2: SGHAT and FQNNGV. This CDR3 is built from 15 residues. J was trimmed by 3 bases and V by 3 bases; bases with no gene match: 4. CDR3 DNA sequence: TGTGCCAGCAGCTTTGGGACAGGGGTGGACACTGAAGCTTTCTTT. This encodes CASSFGTGVDTEAFF.

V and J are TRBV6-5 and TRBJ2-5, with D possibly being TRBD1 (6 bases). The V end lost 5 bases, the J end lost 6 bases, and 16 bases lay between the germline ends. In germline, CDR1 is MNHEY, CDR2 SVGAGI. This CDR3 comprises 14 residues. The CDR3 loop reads CASSPTGLEKTQYF. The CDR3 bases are TGTGCCAGCAGTCCTACAGGGTTGGAAAAGACCCAGTACTTC.

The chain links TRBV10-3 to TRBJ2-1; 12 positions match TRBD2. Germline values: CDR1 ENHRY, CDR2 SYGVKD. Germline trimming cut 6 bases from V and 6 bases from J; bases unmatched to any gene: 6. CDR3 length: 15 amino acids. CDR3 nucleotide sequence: TGTGCCATCAGCCTGGGACTAGCGGGTACCAATGAGCAGTTCTTC. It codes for CAISLGLAGTNEQFF.

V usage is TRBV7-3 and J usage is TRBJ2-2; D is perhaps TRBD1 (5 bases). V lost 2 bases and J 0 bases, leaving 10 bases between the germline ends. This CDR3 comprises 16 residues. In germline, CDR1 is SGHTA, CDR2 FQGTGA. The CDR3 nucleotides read TGTGCCAGCAGCTTATTTCAGGGAACGAACACCGGGGAGCTGTTTTTT. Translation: CASSLFQGTNTGELFF.

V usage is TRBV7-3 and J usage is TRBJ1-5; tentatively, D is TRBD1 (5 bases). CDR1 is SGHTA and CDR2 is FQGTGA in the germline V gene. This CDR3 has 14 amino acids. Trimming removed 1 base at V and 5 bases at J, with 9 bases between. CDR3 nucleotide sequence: TGTGCCAGCAGCTTAAAAGGGGTGGATCAGCCCCAGCATTTT. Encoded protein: CASSLKGVDQPQHF.